This T cell receptor (beta chain) was documented in a study of T-cell reconstitution after alpha-beta-depleted transplantation in children. Study-level findings and limits: Some patients owed their high day-60 TCRbeta diversity to surviving recipient T cells and thymic progenitors. T-cell counts and diversity at one year post-transplant came mainly from newly produced T cells. The origin of alpha-beta T cells about two months after transplant was reportedly several hundred expanded graft clones.

Unique molecular identifiers featured in how the TCRbeta library was prepared. MiXCR, run by TCRdb on the PCR reads, gives a single entry per CDR3 protein. The repertoire consists of over 200,000 distinct CDR3 sequences, with roughly 11% occurring once and the leading ten covering under 30%. Germline lookup yields CDR1 KGHSH and CDR2 LQKENI. The CDR3 length is 11 residues. V lost 6 bases to trimming and J lost 4 bases, with 6 bases between them. Ten or more counts support this clonotype. Its antigen is undetermined. The rearrangement uses TRBV18 and TRBJ2-5, with D uncertain. This TCR was recovered from a child in the first two years of life with acute myeloid leukemia, due to receive a stem cell transplant. Sample: PBMCs, taken before TCRalphabeta/CD19-depleted stem cell transplant. CDR3 nucleotide sequence: TGTGCCAGCTCGGTCGGAGAGACCCAGTACTTC. Protein: CASSVGETQYF. Based on the CDR3 plus reference TRBV18 and TRBJ2-5, the full variable domain is NAGVMQNPRHLVRRRGQEARLRCSPMKGHSHVYWYRQLPEEGLKFMVYLQKENIIDESGMPKERFSAEFPKEGPSILRIQQVVRGDSAAYFCASSVGETQYFGPGTRLLVL.